These 13 T cell receptor beta chains were all obtained from the same sample, sequenced in a study of T cells in Graves' hyperthyroidism and ophthalmopathy. Amplified TCR beta CDR3 regions derived from RNA transcripts. Using the HTBI primer set, a first-round RT-PCR was run on the TCR CDR3. TCRdb redid the calling of the multiplex PCR reads with MiXCR, one entry per CDR3 protein. The sample comprises about 360,000 distinct CDR3 sequences, around 14% of which are singletons, and over 8.5% rests with the top ten. Sequencing used blood. The source is a young woman with Graves' hyperthyroidism.

The chain couples TRBV20-1 to TRBJ2-1, with D unclear. The ends were cut back, 5 bases at V and 1 base at J, with 12 bases in the middle. The CDR3 runs to 14 residues. Germline V gene data show CDR1 as DFQATT and CDR2 as SNEGSKA (reference sequence). Here the CDR3 DNA reads TGCAGTGCTCATCTTAGCCATTCCTACAATGAGCAGTTCTTC. Its translation: CSAHLSHSYNEQFF.

This clonotype was seen many times. The chain is built from TRBV20-1 and TRBJ2-1; D gene unclear. Trimming cost V 0 bases and J 6 bases, with 15 bases left between them. Germline V CDR1 and CDR2: DFQATT, SNEGSKA (reference sequence). The CDR3 loop spans 15 amino acids. The CDR3 loop is CSAREITHPSNEQFF. The CDR3 region has the DNA TGCAGTGCTAGAGAGATTACCCACCCGTCCAATGAGCAGTTCTTC.

This clonotype has ten or more counts. This rearrangement joins TRBV28 to TRBJ2-7; tentative D call: TRBD2 (6 bases). The CDR3 extends over 17 amino acids. Trimming stripped 6 bases from V and 5 bases from J, with 26 bases between. Looked up from germline, CDR1 is MDHEN and CDR2 is SYDVKM. As DNA, the CDR3 is TGTGCCAGCAGCCTTGGGGGGACGGCGATCCGTTTGGACGAGCAGTACTTC. Translating it yields CASSLGGTAIRLDEQYF.

This clonotype was detected many times. The chain links TRBV18 to TRBJ2-2, with D perhaps TRBD2 (5 bases). V gave up 3 bases and J gave up 3 bases, with 14 bases separating them. The CDR3 covers 16 residues. Germline-derived CDR1 and CDR2 are KGHSH and LQKENI. The CDR3 DNA reads as TGTGCCAGCTCACCGCAGGCGAGAGCGGACACCGGGGAGCTGTTTTTT. This codes for CASSPQARADTGELFF. The full variable domain, rest sourced from reference TRBV18 and TRBJ2-2, is NAGVMQNPRHLVRRRGQEARLRCSPMKGHSHVYWYRQLPEEGLKFMVYLQKENIIDESGMPKERFSAEFPKEGPSILRIQQVVRGDSAAYFCASSPQARADTGELFFGEGSRLTVL.

At least ten counts were recorded for this clonotype. This chain joins TRBV3-1 and TRBJ2-3; the D call may be TRBD1 or TRBD2 (5 bases each). This CDR3 has 15 amino acids. Germline V gene sequence: CDR1 LGHDT, CDR2 YNNKEL (reference sequence). The V and J ends lost 4 bases and 2 bases respectively, with 13 bases between them. DNA for the CDR3: TGTGCCAGCAGCCCCAAGTTGGGGACCACAGATACGCAGTATTTT. Translation: CASSPKLGTTDTQYF.

This chain connects TRBV30 to TRBJ1-3; 9 bases line up with TRBD1. The CDR3 loop spans 17 amino acids. V trimming: 2 bases; J trimming: 2 bases; junction bases outside the gene matches: 10. Germline assignment: CDR1 GTSNPN and CDR2 SVGIG (reference sequence). CDR3 bases: TGTGCCTGGAGTCACCACGGACAGGGGACTACTGGAAACACCATATATTTT. It encodes CAWSHHGQGTTGNTIYF. Based on the CDR3 plus reference TRBV30 and TRBJ1-3, the full variable domain is SQTIHQWPATLVQPVGSPLSLECTVEGTSNPNLYWYRQAAGRGLQLLFYSVGIGQISSEVPQNLSASRPQDRQFILSSKKLLLSDSGFYLCAWSHHGQGTTGNTIYFGEGSWLTVV.

This clonotype has just a few counts. The chain joins TRBV20-1 to TRBJ1-3; D gene ambiguous. Germline V CDR1 and CDR2: DFQATT, SNEGSKA (reference sequence). V was cut by 3 bases and J by 6 bases, with 6 bases left in between. The CDR3 has 11 residues. The CDR3 DNA is TGCAGTGCTAGTTTGTTAAACACCATATATTTT. It encodes CSASLLNTIYF.

This clonotype came up many times. The V and J genes are TRBV29-1 and TRBJ1-1; 8 bases line up with TRBD1. This CDR3 spans 10 amino acids. Germline loops: CDR1 SQVTM, CDR2 ANQGSEA. V shed 7 bases, J shed 8 bases, and the junction held 3 bases outside the gene matches. The CDR3 loop is CSAGDREAFF. Here the CDR3 DNA reads TGCAGCGCAGGGGACAGGGAAGCTTTCTTT.

This clonotype has ten or more counts. The CDR3 nucleotides read TGTGCCAGCAGCCTGGGGACCGATACCTACGAGCAGTACTTC. Translating it yields CASSLGTDTYEQYF. The J gene is TRBJ2-7, the V gene TRBV7-2; tentatively, D is TRBD1 or TRBD2 (5 bases each). Germline V gives CDR1 SGHTA, CDR2 FQGNSA. The V end lost 5 bases, the J end lost 2 bases, and 13 bases lay between the germline ends. The CDR3 is 14 amino acids. The full variable domain, rest sourced from reference TRBV7-2 and TRBJ2-7, is GAGVSQSPSNKVTEKGKDVELRCDPISGHTALYWYRQSLGQGLEFLIYFQGNSAPDKSGLPSDRFSAERTGGSVSTLTIQRTQQEDSAVYLCASSLGTDTYEQYFGPGTRLTVT.

This clonotype was recorded at least ten times. V is TRBV11-2 and J is TRBJ1-1; D call uncertain. The germline CDR1 and CDR2 sequences are SGHAT and FQNNGV. Deletions cut 1 base from V and 1 base from J, with 4 bases between. The CDR3 runs 13 residues. The CDR3 sequence is CASSLVRNTEAFF. DNA for the CDR3: TGTGCCAGCAGCTTAGTCAGGAACACTGAAGCTTTCTTT.

This clonotype was seen at least ten times. CDR3: CASSQGPWDREETQYF. The CDR3 bases are TGCGCCAGCAGCCAAGGGCCGTGGGACAGGGAAGAGACCCAGTACTTC. The V gene is TRBV4-1, the J gene TRBJ2-5; TRBD1 agrees at 9 bases. This CDR3 contains 16 residues. The germline V gene encodes CDR1 MGHRA and CDR2 YSYEKL. V was clipped by 1 base and J by 3 bases; unmatched bases: 6.

Many counts were recorded for this clonotype. The chain employs TRBV5-8 and TRBJ2-5; 7 bases fit TRBD1. The J segment lost 0 bases and the V segment lost 0 bases, leaving 5 bases of the junction unmatched. This CDR3 contains 16 residues. Germline V gives CDR1 SGHTS, CDR2 YDEGEE. In DNA, the CDR3 is TGTGCCAGCAGCTTGGTAGGGACAGAGAACCAAGAGACCCAGTACTTC. This encodes CASSLVGTENQETQYF.

This clonotype was counted ten times or more. This chain links TRBV28 with TRBJ2-7, with 12 bases aligning to TRBD2. V lost 6 bases and J lost 1; bases outside the gene matches: 4. CDR1 is MDHEN, CDR2 SYDVKM, per germline. This CDR3 comprises 15 residues. CDR3 sequence reads: CASRLGLAGSYEQYF. The CDR3 nucleotides are TGTGCCAGCAGACTCGGACTAGCGGGGTCCTACGAGCAGTACTTC.